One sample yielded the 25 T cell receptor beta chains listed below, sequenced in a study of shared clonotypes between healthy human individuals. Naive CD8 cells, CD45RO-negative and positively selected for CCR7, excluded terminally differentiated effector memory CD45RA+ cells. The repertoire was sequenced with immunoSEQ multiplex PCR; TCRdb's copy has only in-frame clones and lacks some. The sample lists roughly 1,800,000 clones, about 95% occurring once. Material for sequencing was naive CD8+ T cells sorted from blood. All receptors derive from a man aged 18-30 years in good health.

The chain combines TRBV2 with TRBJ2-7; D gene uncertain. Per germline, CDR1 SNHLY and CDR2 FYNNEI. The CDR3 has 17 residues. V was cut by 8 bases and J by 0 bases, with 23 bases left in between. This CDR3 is CASVGLDPTLSSYEQYF. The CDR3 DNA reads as TGTGCCAGCGTAGGTTTAGACCCAACCTTGAGCTCCTACGAGCAGTACTTC.

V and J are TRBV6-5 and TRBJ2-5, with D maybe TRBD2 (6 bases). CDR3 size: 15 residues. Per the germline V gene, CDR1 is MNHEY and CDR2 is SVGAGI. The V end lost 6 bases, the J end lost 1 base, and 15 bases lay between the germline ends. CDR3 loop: CASSQTGGVQETQYF. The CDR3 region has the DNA TGTGCCAGCAGCCAAACTGGCGGGGTCCAAGAGACCCAGTACTTC.

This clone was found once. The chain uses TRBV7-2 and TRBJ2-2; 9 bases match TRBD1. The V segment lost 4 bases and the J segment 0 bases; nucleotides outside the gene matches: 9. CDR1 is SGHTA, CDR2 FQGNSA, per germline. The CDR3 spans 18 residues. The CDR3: CASSSGRTGVSNTGELFF. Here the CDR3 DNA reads TGTGCCAGCAGCTCCGGCCGGACAGGGGTCTCGAACACCGGGGAGCTGTTTTTT.

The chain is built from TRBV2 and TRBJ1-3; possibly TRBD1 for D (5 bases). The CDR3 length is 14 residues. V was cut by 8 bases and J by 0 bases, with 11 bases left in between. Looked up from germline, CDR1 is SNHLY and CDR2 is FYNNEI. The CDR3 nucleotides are TGTGCCAGCGATGGGGGGATCTCTGGAAACACCATATATTTT. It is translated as CASDGGISGNTIYF.

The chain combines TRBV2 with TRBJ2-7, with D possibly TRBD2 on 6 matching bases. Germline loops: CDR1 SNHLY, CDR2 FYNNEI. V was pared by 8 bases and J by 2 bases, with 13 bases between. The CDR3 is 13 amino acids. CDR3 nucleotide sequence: TGTGCCAGCGGGGACTCCAAAACCTACGAGCAGTACTTC. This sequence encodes CASGDSKTYEQYF.

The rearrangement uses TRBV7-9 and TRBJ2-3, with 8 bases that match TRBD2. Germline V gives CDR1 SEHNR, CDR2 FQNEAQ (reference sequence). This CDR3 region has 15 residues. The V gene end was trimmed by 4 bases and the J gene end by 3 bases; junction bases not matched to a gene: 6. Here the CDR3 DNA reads TGTGCCAGCAGCTCAGCGGGAGATAAGACAGATACGCAGTATTTT. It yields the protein CASSSAGDKTDTQYF. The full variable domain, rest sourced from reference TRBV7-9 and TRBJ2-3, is DTGVSQNPRHKITKRGQNVTFRCDPISEHNRLYWYRQTLGQGPEFLTYFQNEAQLEKSRLLSDRFSAERPKGSFSTLEIQRTEQGDSAMYLCASSSAGDKTDTQYFGPGTRLTVL.

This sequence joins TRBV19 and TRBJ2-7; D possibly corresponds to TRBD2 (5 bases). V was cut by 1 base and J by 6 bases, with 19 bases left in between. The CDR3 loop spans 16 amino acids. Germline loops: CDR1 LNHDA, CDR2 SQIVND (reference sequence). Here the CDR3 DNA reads TGTGCCAGTAGTATAGGGGAGCAGCCGGTTTCGACCGAGCAGTACTTC. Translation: CASSIGEQPVSTEQYF. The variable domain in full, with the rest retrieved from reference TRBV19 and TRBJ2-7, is DGGITQSPKYLFRKEGQNVTLSCEQNLNHDAMYWYRQDPGQGLRLIYYSQIVNDFQKGDIAEGYSVSREKKESFPLTVTSAQKNPTAFYLCASSIGEQPVSTEQYFGPGTRLTVT.

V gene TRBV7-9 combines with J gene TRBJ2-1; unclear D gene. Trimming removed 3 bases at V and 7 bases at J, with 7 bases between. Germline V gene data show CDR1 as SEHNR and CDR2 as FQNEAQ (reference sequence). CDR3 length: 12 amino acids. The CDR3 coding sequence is TGTGCCAGCAGCTTTCGGGTAAATGAGCAGTTCTTC. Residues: CASSFRVNEQFF.

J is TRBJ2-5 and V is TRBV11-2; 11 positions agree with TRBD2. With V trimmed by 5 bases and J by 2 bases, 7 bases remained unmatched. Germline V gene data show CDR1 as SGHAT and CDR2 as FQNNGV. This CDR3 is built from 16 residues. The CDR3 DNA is TGTGCCAGCAGCATCCTGACTAGCGGGATTCAAGAGACCCAGTACTTC. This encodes CASSILTSGIQETQYF.

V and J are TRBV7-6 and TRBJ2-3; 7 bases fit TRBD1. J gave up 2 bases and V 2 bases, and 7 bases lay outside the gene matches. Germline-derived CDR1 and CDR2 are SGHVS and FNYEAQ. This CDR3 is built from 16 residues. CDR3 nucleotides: TGTGCCAGCAGCTTAACAAGGGGGCTGTCCACAGATACGCAGTATTTT. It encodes CASSLTRGLSTDTQYF.

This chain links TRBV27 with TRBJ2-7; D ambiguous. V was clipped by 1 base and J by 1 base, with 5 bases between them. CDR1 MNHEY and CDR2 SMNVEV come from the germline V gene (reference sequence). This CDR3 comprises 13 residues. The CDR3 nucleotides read TGTGCCAGCAGTTTATTGGCATCCTACGAGCAGTACTTC. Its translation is CASSLLASYEQYF.

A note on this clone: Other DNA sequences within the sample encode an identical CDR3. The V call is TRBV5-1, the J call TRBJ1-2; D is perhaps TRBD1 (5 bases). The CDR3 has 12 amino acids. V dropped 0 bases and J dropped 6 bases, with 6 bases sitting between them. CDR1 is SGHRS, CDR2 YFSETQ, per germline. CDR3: CASSLEGDGYTF. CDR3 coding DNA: TGCGCCAGCAGCTTGGAAGGGGATGGCTACACCTTC.

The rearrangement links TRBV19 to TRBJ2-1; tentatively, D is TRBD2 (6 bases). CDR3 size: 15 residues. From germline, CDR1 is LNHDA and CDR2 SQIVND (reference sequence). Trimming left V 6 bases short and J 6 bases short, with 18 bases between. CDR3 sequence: CASRPELLGGNEQFF. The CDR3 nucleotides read TGTGCCAGTAGGCCAGAGCTATTGGGGGGCAATGAGCAGTTCTTC.

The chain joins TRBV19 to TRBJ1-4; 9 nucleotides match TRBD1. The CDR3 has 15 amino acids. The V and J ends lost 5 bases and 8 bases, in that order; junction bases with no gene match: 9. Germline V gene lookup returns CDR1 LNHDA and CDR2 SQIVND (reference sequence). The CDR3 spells CASSSTGTGLEKLFF. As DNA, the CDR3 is TGTGCCAGTAGTTCAACCGGGACAGGGCTGGAAAAACTGTTTTTT.

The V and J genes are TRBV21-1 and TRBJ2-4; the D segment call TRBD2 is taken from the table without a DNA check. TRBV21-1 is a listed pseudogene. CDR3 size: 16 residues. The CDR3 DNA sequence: TGTGCCAGCAGCAAGAGACCGACTAGTCCCGAAAACATTCAGTACTTC. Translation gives CASSKRPTSPENIQYF.

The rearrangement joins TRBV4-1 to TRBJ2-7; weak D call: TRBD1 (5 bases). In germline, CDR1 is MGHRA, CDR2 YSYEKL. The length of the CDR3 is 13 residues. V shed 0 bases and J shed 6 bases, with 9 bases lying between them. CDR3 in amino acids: CASSQEAGFEQYF. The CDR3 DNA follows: TGCGCCAGCAGCCAAGAAGCAGGGTTCGAGCAGTACTTC.

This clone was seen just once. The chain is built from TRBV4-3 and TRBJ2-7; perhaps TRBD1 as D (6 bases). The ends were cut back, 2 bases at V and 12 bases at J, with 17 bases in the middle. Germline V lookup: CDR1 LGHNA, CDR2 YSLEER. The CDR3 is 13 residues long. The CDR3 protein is CASSQLRGTSRYF. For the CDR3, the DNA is TGCGCCAGCAGCCAATTAAGAGGGACAAGCCGGTACTTC.

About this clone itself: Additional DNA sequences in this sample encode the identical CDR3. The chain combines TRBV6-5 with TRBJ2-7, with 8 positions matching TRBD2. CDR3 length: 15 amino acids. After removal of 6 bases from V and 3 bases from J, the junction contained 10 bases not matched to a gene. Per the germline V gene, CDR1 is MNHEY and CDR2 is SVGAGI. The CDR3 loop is CASSLGGGSSYEQYF. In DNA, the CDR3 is TGTGCCAGCAGCCTCGGGGGGGGGAGTAGCTACGAGCAGTACTTC.

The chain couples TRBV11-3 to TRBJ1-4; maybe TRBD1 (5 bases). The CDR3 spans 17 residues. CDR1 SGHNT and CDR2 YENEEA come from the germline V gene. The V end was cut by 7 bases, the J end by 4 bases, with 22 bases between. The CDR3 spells CASTDTTRVPGNEKLFF. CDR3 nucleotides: TGTGCCAGCACCGATACTACCAGGGTACCGGGTAATGAAAAACTGTTTTTT.

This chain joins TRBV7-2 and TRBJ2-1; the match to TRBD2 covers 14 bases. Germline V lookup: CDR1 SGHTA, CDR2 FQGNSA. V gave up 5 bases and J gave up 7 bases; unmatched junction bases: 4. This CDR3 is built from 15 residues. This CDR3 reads CASSRLAGGQNEQFF. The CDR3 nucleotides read TGTGCCAGCAGCCGACTAGCGGGGGGGCAGAATGAGCAGTTCTTC. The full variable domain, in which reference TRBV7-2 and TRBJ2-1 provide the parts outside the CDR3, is GAGVSQSPSNKVTEKGKDVELRCDPISGHTALYWYRQSLGQGLEFLIYFQGNSAPDKSGLPSDRFSAERTGGSVSTLTIQRTQQEDSAVYLCASSRLAGGQNEQFFGPGTRLTVL.

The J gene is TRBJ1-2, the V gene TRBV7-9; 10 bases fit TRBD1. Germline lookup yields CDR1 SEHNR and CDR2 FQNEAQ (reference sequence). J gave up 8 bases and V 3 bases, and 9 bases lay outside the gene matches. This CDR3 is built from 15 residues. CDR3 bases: TGTGCCAGCAGCTTCGGGCGGGACAGGGGTTTAGGCTACACCTTC. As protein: CASSFGRDRGLGYTF.

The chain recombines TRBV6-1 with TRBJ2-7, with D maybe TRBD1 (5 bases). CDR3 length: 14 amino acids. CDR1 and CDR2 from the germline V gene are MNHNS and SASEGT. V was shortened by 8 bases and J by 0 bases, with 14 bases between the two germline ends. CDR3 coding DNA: TGTGCCAGCCCCCAGGACACTACCTCCTACGAGCAGTACTTC. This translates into CASPQDTTSYEQYF.

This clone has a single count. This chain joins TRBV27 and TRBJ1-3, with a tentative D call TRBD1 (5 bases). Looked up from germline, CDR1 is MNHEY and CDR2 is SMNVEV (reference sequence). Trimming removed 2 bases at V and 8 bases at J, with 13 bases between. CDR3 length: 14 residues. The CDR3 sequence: CASSLRGREDTIYF. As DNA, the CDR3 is TGTGCCAGCAGTTTAAGGGGAAGGGAGGACACCATATATTTT.

The CDR3, as DNA: TGTGCCTGGAGTGTTAGTGGCCTGGGCGGGGAGCTGTTTTTT. This codes for CAWSVSGLGGELFF. The gene calls are TRBV30 and TRBJ2-2; D not certain. The V gene lost 0 bases and the J gene lost 7 bases, with 12 bases spanning the gap. In germline, CDR1 is GTSNPN, CDR2 SVGIG (reference sequence). This CDR3 has 14 residues. The entire variable domain, with the rest obtained from reference TRBV30 and TRBJ2-2, is as follows: SQTIHQWPATLVQPVGSPLSLECTVEGTSNPNLYWYRQAAGRGLQLLFYSVGIGQISSEVPQNLSASRPQDRQFILSSKKLLLSDSGFYLCAWSVSGLGGELFFGEGSRLTVL.

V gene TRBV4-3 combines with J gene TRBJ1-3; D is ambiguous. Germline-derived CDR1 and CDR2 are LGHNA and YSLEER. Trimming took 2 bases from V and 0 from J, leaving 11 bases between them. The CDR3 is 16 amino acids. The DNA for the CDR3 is TGCGCCAGCAGCCAAACCCCGGGAAGCTCTGGAAACACCATATATTTT. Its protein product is CASSQTPGSSGNTIYF.